These T cell receptor beta chains were read from a single sample in a study of T-cell memory formation after mild COVID-19. TCRdb processed the 5' RACE reads anew with MiXCR; each CDR3 protein has one entry. In the table there are 430,000 or so distinct CDR3 sequences, about 23% of which are singletons. Sequenced input: PBMCs or a T cell subset sorted from them (not recorded which). The source is an adult woman who had mild COVID-19 (a few samples of this study predate the infection). Cell type and time point are not known. Both conserved end residues are part of each CDR3. The order of the fields is J gene, clone size, V gene, CDR3 protein. Clone size is shown for a subset of rows, as once, few, many or a class of expanded clone.

J: TRBJ2-2
size: .
V: TRBV27
CDR3: CASRPYRGGTGELFF

J: TRBJ2-1
size: many
V: TRBV7-6
CDR3: CASSFGTGYDEQFF

J: TRBJ2-5
size: .
V: TRBV29-1
CDR3: CSVLAKFQETQYF

J: TRBJ1-3
size: .
V: TRBV3-1
CDR3: CASSQDVTGGNTIYF

J: TRBJ2-2
size: .
V: TRBV7-3
CDR3: CASSSLPQGANTGELFF

J: TRBJ2-5
size: few
V: TRBV7-6
CDR3: CASSLVSGPHRAAQYF

J: TRBJ2-7
size: .
V: TRBV19
CDR3: CASSITGDYEQYF

J: TRBJ2-5
size: few
V: TRBV3-1
CDR3: CASSRGGPQETQYF

J: TRBJ1-2
size: .
V: TRBV11-1
CDR3: CASSSPAHGSYGYTF

J: TRBJ1-1
size: few
V: TRBV5-1
CDR3: CASSLDSGLGGAFF

J: TRBJ2-1
size: few
V: TRBV7-9
CDR3: CASSSEGSREQFF

J: TRBJ2-7
size: .
V: TRBV6-5
CDR3: CASSYSWQGGYEQYF

J: TRBJ2-1
size: few
V: TRBV5-4
CDR3: CASSLQGLAGAPPYNEQFF

J: TRBJ1-1
size: .
V: TRBV30
CDR3: CACRFSMNTEAFF

J: TRBJ2-5
size: few
V: TRBV7-9
CDR3: CASSPARVRETQYF

J: TRBJ2-5
size: .
V: TRBV4-1
CDR3: CASSQDMWVRYF

J: TRBJ1-4
size: few
V: TRBV7-2
CDR3: CASSFEGTANEKLFF

J: TRBJ2-7
size: .
V: TRBV18
CDR3: CASSSAGASYEQYF

J: TRBJ2-5
size: few
V: TRBV7-6
CDR3: CASSSVPGLAGGRDQETQYF

J: TRBJ2-3
size: few
V: TRBV24-1
CDR3: CATSDGHSDTQYF

J: TRBJ2-7
size: .
V: TRBV24-1
CDR3: CATSAPGDRGYEQYF

J: TRBJ2-3
size: .
V: TRBV10-3
CDR3: CAIGAAQYF

J: TRBJ2-3
size: .
V: TRBV30
CDR3: CAWSVGQGSDTQYF

J: TRBJ2-5
size: .
V: TRBV15
CDR3: CATSRGTGPQETQYF

J: TRBJ1-2
size: .
V: TRBV19
CDR3: CASSIGGSDYGYTF

J: TRBJ2-1
size: .
V: TRBV11-3
CDR3: CASSLWDVAGAYHEQFF

J: TRBJ1-1
size: .
V: TRBV7-2
CDR3: CASSVGTGRAFF

J: TRBJ2-2
size: .
V: TRBV4-1
CDR3: CASSSGPQGSTIGELFF

J: TRBJ2-7
size: many
V: TRBV5-6
CDR3: CASSLTGGHEQYF

J: TRBJ1-6
size: .
V: TRBV5-8
CDR3: CASSLREFDSPLHF

J: TRBJ2-5
size: .
V: TRBV6-5
CDR3: CASSYGGEPETQYF

J: TRBJ2-3
size: few
V: TRBV20-1
CDR3: CSAAGTSGGMTDTQYF

J: TRBJ1-2
size: few
V: TRBV5-1
CDR3: CASSLTGIDGYTF

J: TRBJ2-7
size: .
V: TRBV7-2
CDR3: CASSLRSTYEQYF

J: TRBJ2-7
size: .
V: TRBV12-3/TRBV12-4
CDR3: CASSPISFYEQYF

J: TRBJ2-2
size: few
V: TRBV9
CDR3: CASSFQGTNTGELFF

J: TRBJ2-5
size: few
V: TRBV6-2/TRBV6-3
CDR3: CASSYVPGGETQYF

J: TRBJ2-2
size: .
V: TRBV12-3/TRBV12-4
CDR3: CASRLAGVNTGELFF

J: TRBJ2-7
size: few
V: TRBV5-5
CDR3: CASSFYAGTGDSYEQYF

J: TRBJ1-1
size: many
V: TRBV12-3/TRBV12-4
CDR3: CASSPGDSNTEAFF

J: TRBJ2-3
size: few
V: TRBV7-3
CDR3: CASSSDPPGEYTDTQYF

J: TRBJ1-1
size: .
V: TRBV20-1
CDR3: CSGIQGATEAFF

J: TRBJ1-3
size: .
V: TRBV12-3/TRBV12-4
CDR3: CASRLRGGTGNTIYF

J: TRBJ1-2
size: .
V: TRBV5-5
CDR3: CASSFTPRTGNYGYTF